One sample yielded the 7 T cell receptor beta chains listed below, sequenced in a study of blood T cell repertoires in COVID-19. Produced via immunoSEQ multiplex PCR; TCRdb's table is partial and in-frame only. The sample carries about 39,000 clones, 80% to 95% recorded once. Sequenced sample: peripheral blood. The receptors originated from a man aged 50 to 59 with active COVID-19.

The rearrangement links TRBV14 to TRBJ2-1; maybe TRBD2 (5 bases). V lost 5 bases and J lost 4, with 9 bases in between. This CDR3 is 13 amino acids long. Germline-derived CDR1 and CDR2 are SGHDN and FVKESK. This chain's CDR3 is CASSGSLYNEQFF. CDR3 coding DNA: TGTGCCAGCAGCGGGAGTCTATACAATGAGCAGTTCTTC.

The chain couples TRBV6-2 or TRBV6-3 to TRBJ1-3; D remains ambiguous. V dropped 2 bases and J dropped 0 bases, with 11 bases sitting between them. The CDR3 contains 16 residues. From germline, CDR1 is MNHEY and CDR2 SVGEGT. The CDR3 DNA sequence: TGTGCCAGCAGTTACGGTCCAACTCACTCTGGAAACACCATATATTTT. Its protein product is CASSYGPTHSGNTIYF.

The chain employs TRBV10-3 and TRBJ2-7, with D perhaps matching TRBD2 (6 bases). CDR1 and CDR2 (germline): ENHRY, SYGVKD. Trimming pared 8 bases from V and 1 base from J, leaving 18 bases between. The CDR3 totals 15 residues. The chain's CDR3 is CAISDALAGSYEQYF. CDR3 coding DNA: TGTGCCATCTCTGACGCTTTGGCGGGGTCCTACGAGCAGTACTTC.

The chain has TRBV5-4 and TRBJ2-1; D possibly corresponds to TRBD1 (5 bases). CDR1 and CDR2 from the germline V gene are SGHNT and YYREEE (reference sequence). V lost 3 bases, J lost 6 bases, and 16 bases lay in between. This CDR3 comprises 15 residues. The DNA for the CDR3 is TGTGCCAGCAGCTCACTCATGCAGGGCCCCAATGAGCAGTTCTTC. Protein: CASSSLMQGPNEQFF.

The chain has TRBV7-2 and TRBJ2-3; no definite D call. Germline CDR1 is SGHTA and CDR2 is FQGNSA. Trimming cost V 2 bases and J 0 bases, with 6 bases left between them. The CDR3 totals 14 residues. CDR3 nucleotides: TGTGCCAGCAGCTTATTCCAGAGCACAGATACGCAGTATTTT. Translated, it gives CASSLFQSTDTQYF.

This clone was counted only a few times. The V gene is TRBV15, the J gene TRBJ2-7, with 7 nucleotides matching TRBD1. Germline lookup yields CDR1 LNHNV and CDR2 YYDKDF (reference sequence). This CDR3 has 13 amino acids. V lost 4 bases, J lost 2 bases, and 2 bases stayed unmatched. CDR3 amino acids: CATSIGQAYEQYF. The CDR3 coding sequence is TGTGCCACCAGCATTGGACAGGCCTACGAGCAGTACTTC.

This rearrangement joins TRBV6-5 to TRBJ1-2; TRBD1 agrees at 8 bases. The CDR3 length is 14 residues. CDR1 MNHEY and CDR2 SVGAGI come from the germline V gene. J was trimmed by 6 bases and V by 5 bases; bases with no gene match: 8. In DNA, the CDR3 is TGTGCCAGCAGTCCTTGGACAGGGAGTAATGGCTACACCTTC. This gives the protein CASSPWTGSNGYTF.